These 6 T cell receptor beta chains came from one sample sequenced in a study of shared clonotypes between healthy human individuals. Using immunoSEQ multiplex PCR, the repertoire was profiled, and TCRdb retains in-frame clones only, with some absent. The table records fewer than 2.5 million clones, roughly 93% of them present only once. The sequencing input was naive CD4+ T cells from PBMCs. Documented subset: CD45RA+ positively selected. The receptors shown here come from a man aged 18-30 years in good health. Some clones in this sample may be carry-over from other donors' samples.

This rearrangement joins TRBV7-3 to TRBJ1-1; D gene ambiguous. The CDR3 contains 17 residues. V was cut by 1 base and J by 0 bases, with 15 bases left in between. Germline V gene lookup returns CDR1 SGHTA and CDR2 FQGTGA. The CDR3 loop is CASSLISLVGLNTEAFF. Written as DNA, the CDR3 is TGTGCCAGCAGCTTAATCAGCCTAGTGGGGTTGAACACTGAAGCTTTCTTT.

Only one count was recorded for this clone. Distinct nucleotide sequences in the sample also encode this CDR3. The chain employs TRBV19 and TRBJ2-7; unclear D gene. CDR1 and CDR2 (germline): LNHDA, SQIVND (reference sequence). The CDR3 is 11 amino acids. The V and J ends lost 6 bases and 3 bases respectively, with 6 bases between them. CDR3 protein: CASSENYEQYF. The CDR3 DNA follows: TGTGCCAGTAGCGAGAACTACGAGCAGTACTTC.

The CDR3 nucleotides are TGTGCCACCCGGACTAGCGGCATGACCCAGTACTTC. Its protein product is CATRTSGMTQYF. This chain uses TRBV19 with TRBJ2-5, with TRBD2 matching over 10 bases. CDR1 is LNHDA, CDR2 SQIVND, per germline (reference sequence). The junction had 6 bases not matched to a gene; V was cut back by 10 bases and J by 7 bases. The CDR3 spans 12 residues.

The chain recombines TRBV11-2 with TRBJ1-6; TRBD1 aligns across 7 bases. Germline values: CDR1 SGHAT, CDR2 FQNNGV. The V and J ends lost 5 bases and 8 bases, in that order; junction bases with no gene match: 6. CDR3 length: 14 residues. The CDR3 DNA reads as TGTGCCAGCAGCCAGGGGGGGAGGGATTCACCCCTCCACTTT. This sequence encodes CASSQGGRDSPLHF.

The chain links TRBV5-1 to TRBJ1-4; no definite D call. The CDR3 loop spans 16 amino acids. Deletions cut 5 bases from V and 6 bases from J, with 20 bases between. Germline V lookup: CDR1 SGHRS, CDR2 YFSETQ. Here the CDR3 reads CASSLPGRPADEKLFF. CDR3 in DNA: TGCGCCAGCAGTCTTCCAGGCCGCCCCGCGGATGAAAAACTGTTTTTT.

A single count supports this clone. The chain recombines TRBV19 with TRBJ2-1; maybe TRBD2 (6 bases). V shed 1 base and J shed 4 bases, with 8 bases lying between them. This CDR3 is 14 amino acids long. CDR1 and CDR2 (germline): LNHDA, SQIVND (reference sequence). CDR3: CASSIAGSYNEQFF. The CDR3 nucleotides are TGTGCCAGTAGTATAGCCGGGAGTTACAATGAGCAGTTCTTC.